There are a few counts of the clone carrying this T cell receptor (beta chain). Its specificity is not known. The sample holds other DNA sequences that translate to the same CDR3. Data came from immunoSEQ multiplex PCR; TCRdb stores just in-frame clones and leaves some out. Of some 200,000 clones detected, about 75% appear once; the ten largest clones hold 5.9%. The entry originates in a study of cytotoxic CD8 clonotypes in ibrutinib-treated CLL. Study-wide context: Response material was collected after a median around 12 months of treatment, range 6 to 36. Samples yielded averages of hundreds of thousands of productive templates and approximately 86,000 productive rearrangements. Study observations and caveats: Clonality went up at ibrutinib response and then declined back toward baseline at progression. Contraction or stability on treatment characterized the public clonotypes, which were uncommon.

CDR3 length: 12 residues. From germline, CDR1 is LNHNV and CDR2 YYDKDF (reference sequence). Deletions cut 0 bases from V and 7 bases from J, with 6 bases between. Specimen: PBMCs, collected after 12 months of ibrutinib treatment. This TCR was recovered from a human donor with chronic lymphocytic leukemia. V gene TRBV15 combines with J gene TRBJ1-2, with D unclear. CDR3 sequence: CATSRDLGGYTF. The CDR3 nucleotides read TGTGCCACCAGCAGAGACTTGGGTGGCTACACCTTC.